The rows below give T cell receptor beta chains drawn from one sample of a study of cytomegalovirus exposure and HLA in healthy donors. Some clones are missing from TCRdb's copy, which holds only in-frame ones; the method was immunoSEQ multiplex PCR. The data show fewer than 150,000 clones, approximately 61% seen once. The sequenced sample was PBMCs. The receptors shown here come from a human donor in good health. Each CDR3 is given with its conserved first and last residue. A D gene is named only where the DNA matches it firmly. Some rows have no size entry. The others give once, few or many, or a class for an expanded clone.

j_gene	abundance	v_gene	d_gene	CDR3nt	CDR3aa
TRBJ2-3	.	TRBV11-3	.	TGTGCCAGCAGCTTAGATCCTTCAGATACGCAGTATTTT	CASSLDPSDTQYF
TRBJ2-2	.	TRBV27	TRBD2	TGTGCCAGCAGTTTACGCCCCCCGGGACTAGCGGGAGAGGTCGGGGAGCTGTTTTTT	CASSLRPPGLAGEVGELFF
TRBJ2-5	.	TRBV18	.	TGTGCCAGCTCATTCCAGGGTCAGGAGACCCAGTACTTC	CASSFQGQETQYF
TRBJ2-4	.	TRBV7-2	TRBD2	TGTGCCAGCAGCTTAGAGCAGAGGGAGGGCATTCAGTACTTC	CASSLEQREGIQYF
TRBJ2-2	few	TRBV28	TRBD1	TGTGCCAGCAGTTCGTCTACAGGGGCCGGGGAGCTGTTTTTT	CASSSSTGAGELFF
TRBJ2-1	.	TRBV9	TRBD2	TGTGCCAGCAGCGTCCCTAGCGGGAGGGCCGGGGGGGATGAGCAGTTCTTC	CASSVPSGRAGGDEQFF
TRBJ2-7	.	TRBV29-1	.	TGCAGCGCCGCCGCGGGGGCCTTAGAGTACTTC	CSAAAGALEYF
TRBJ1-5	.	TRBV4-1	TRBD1	TGCGCCAGCAGCCAAGATCCCAACAGGGGCGGAAATCAGCCCCAGCATTTT	CASSQDPNRGGNQPQHF
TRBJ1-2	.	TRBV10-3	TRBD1	TGTGCCATCAGTGCGGGACAGGGTAGAAATGGCTACACCTTC	CAISAGQGRNGYTF
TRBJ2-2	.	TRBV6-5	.	TGTGCCAGCAGGTACGGACAAGCTTTGGGGATCGGGGAGCTGTTTTTT	CASRYGQALGIGELFF
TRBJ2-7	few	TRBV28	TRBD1	TGTGCCAGCACCGCCTTCGGGGACAGGGGATCCTACGAGCAGTACTTC	CASTAFGDRGSYEQYF
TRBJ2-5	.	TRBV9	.	TGTGCCAGCAGCCGAGATGTGGGCAGAGGGTCTGCCCAGTACTTC	CASSRDVGRGSAQYF
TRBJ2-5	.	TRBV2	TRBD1	TGTGCCAGCAGACGGGACAGACAAGAGACCCAGTACTTC	CASRRDRQETQYF
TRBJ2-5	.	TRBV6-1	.	TGTGCCAGCAGTGAAGAACTAGGAGAGACCCAGTACTTC	CASSEELGETQYF
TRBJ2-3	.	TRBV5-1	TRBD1	TGCGCCAGCAGGTCCGGGACAGGGGGGGCAGATACGCAGTATTTT	CASRSGTGGADTQYF
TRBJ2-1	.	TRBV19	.	TGTGCCAGTAGTCCCGGGAATGGGGGGTGGTACAATGAGCAGTTCTTC	CASSPGNGGWYNEQFF
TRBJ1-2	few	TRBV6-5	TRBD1	TGTGCCAGCAGCACGACAGGGGTGTATGGCTACACCTTC	CASSTTGVYGYTF
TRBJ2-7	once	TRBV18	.	TGTGCCAGCTCACCCCGGGCAGCCGGAGGTTACCCGGGCGAGCAGTACTTC	CASSPRAAGGYPGEQYF
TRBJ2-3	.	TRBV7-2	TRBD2	TGTGCCAGCAGCTCCGGGAGGGCGGGCCCCCCAGATACGCAGTATTTT	CASSSGRAGPPDTQYF
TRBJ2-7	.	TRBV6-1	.	TGTGCCAGCCGTAGCTCAGAGACAGCCTCCTACGAGCAGTACTTC	CASRSSETASYEQYF
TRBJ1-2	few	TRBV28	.	TGTGCCAGCAGTCGGCGGGATGGCTACACCTTC	CASSRRDGYTF
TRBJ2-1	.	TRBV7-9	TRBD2	TGTGCCAGCAGTCTTAGTCTAGCGGGAGATTCGCAGTTCTTC	CASSLSLAGDSQFF
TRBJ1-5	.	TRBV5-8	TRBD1	TGTGCCAGCAGCTTGAAGACAGGGAGCAATCAGCCCCAGCATTTT	CASSLKTGSNQPQHF
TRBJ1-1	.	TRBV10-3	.	TGTGCCATCAGTGCTTCGGGACAAGGGGGTGGCACTGAAGCTTTCTTT	CAISASGQGGGTEAFF
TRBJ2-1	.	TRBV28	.	TGTGCCAGCAGGGGTAGCCCTTATGGGGAGCAGTTCTTC	CASRGSPYGEQFF
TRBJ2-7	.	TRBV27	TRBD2	TGTGCCAGCGGGAGGGCCCTTGACGAGCAGTACTTC	CASGRALDEQYF
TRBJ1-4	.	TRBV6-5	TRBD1	TGTGCCAGCAGTTACTCAGGACAGGGGGATGAAAAACTGTTTTTT	CASSYSGQGDEKLFF